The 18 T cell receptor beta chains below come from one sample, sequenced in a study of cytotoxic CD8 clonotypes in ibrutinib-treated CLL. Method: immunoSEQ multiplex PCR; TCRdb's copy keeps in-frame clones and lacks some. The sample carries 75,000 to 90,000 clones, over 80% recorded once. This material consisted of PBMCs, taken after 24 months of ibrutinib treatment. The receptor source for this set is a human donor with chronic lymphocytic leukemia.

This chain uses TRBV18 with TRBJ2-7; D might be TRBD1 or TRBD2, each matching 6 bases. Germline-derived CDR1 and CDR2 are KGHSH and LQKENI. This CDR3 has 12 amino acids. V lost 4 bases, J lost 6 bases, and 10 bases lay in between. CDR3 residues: CASSREGGEQYF. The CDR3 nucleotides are TGTGCCAGCTCACGAGAGGGGGGCGAGCAGTACTTC.

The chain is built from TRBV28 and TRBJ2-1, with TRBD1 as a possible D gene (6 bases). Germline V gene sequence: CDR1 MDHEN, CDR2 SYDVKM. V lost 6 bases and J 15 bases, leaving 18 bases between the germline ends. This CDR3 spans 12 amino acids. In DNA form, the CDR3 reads TGTGCCAGCAGCGATGGGACATTTTATTGGTTCTTC. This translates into CASSDGTFYWFF.

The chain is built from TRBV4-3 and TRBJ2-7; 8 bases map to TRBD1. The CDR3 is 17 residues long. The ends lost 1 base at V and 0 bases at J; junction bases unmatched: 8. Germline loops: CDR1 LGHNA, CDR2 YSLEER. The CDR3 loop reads CASSQGQDRAGSYEQYF. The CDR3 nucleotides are TGCGCCAGCAGCCAAGGACAGGACAGGGCGGGCTCCTACGAGCAGTACTTC.

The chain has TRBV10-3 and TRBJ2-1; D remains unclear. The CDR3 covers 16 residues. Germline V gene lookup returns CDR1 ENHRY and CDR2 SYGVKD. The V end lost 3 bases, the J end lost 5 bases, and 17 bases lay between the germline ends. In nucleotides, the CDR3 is TGTGCCATCAGTGATTCAGCGTCTACGATCCACAATGAGCAGTTCTTC. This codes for CAISDSASTIHNEQFF.

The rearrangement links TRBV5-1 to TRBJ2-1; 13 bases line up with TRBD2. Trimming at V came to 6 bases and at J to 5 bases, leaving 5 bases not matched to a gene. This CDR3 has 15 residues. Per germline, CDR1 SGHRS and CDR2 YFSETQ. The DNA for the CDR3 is TGCGCCAGCAACCCAGGACTAGCGGGAGACAATGAGCAGTTCTTC. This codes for CASNPGLAGDNEQFF.

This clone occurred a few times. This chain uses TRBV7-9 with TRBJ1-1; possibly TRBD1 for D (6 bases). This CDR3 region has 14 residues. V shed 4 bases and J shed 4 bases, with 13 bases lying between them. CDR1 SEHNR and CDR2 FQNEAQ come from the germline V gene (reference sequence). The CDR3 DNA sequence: TGTGCCAGCAGCTCACAGGGTGGCAGCACTGAAGCTTTCTTT. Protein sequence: CASSSQGGSTEAFF. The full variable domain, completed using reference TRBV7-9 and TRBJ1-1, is DTGVSQNPRHKITKRGQNVTFRCDPISEHNRLYWYRQTLGQGPEFLTYFQNEAQLEKSRLLSDRFSAERPKGSFSTLEIQRTEQGDSAMYLCASSSQGGSTEAFFGQGTRLTVV.

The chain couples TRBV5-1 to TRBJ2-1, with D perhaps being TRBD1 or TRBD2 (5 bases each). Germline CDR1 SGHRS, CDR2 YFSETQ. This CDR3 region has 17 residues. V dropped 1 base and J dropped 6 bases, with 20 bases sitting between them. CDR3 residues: CASSLLAAGTAPNEQFF. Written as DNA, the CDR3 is TGCGCCAGCAGCTTGCTCGCGGCCGGGACCGCGCCCAATGAGCAGTTCTTC. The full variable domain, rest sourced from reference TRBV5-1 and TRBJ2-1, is KAGVTQTPRYLIKTRGQQVTLSCSPISGHRSVSWYQQTPGQGLQFLFEYFSETQRNKGNFPGRFSGRQFSNSRSEMNVSTLELGDSALYLCASSLLAAGTAPNEQFFGPGTRLTVL.

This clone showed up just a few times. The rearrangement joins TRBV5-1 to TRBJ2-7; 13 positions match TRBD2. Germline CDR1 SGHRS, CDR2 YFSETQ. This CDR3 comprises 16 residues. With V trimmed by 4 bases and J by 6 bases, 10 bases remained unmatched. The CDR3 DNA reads TGCGCCAGCAGCCAAACCGCCGGACTAGCGGGAGTCGAGCAGTACTTC. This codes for CASSQTAGLAGVEQYF.

The CDR3, as DNA: TGTGCCAGTAGTGCGGGGACGGTCGGCAATCAGCCCCAGCATTTT. It codes for CASSAGTVGNQPQHF. The chain joins TRBV19 to TRBJ1-5; a weak D match, TRBD1 (5 bases). Trimming stripped 5 bases from V and 2 bases from J, with 13 bases between. CDR3 length: 15 amino acids. Germline values: CDR1 LNHDA, CDR2 SQIVND (reference sequence).

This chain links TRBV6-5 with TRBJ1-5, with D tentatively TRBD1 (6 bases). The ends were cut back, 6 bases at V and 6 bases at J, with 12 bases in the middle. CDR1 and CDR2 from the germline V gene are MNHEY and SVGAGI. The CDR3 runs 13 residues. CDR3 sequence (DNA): TGTGCCAGCAGCACCGGGGGGGCTCAGCCCCAGCATTTT. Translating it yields CASSTGGAQPQHF.

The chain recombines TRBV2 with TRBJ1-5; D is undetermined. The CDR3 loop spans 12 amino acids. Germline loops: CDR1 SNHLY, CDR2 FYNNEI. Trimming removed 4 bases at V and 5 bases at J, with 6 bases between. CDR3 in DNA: TGTGCCAGCAGTGGGGGATATCAGCCCCAGCATTTT. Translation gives CASSGGYQPQHF.

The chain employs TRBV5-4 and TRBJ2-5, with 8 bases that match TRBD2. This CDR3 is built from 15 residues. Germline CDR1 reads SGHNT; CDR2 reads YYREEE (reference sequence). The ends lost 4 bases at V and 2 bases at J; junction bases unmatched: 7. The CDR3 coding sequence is TGTGCCAGCAGCCCTCGAGCGGGAGAACAAGAGACCCAGTACTTC. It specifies CASSPRAGEQETQYF.

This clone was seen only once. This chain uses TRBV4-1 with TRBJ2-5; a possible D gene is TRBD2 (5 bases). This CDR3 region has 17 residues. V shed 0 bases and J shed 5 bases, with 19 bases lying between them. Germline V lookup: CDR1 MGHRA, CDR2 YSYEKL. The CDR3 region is CASSQDRRSSLGETQYF. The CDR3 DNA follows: TGCGCCAGCAGCCAAGATAGGAGGTCATCCCTTGGCGAGACCCAGTACTTC.

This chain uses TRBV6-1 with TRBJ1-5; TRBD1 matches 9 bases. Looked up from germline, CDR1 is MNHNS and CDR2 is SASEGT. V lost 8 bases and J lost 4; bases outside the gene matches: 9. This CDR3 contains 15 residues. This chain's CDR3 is CASLLRTGVNQPQHF. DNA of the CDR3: TGTGCCAGCCTACTACGGACAGGGGTTAATCAGCCCCAGCATTTT.

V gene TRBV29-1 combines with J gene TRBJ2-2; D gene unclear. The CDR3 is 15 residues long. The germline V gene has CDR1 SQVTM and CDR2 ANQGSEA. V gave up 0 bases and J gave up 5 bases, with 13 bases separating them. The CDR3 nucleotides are TGCAGCGTTGAAGATAAGGGTCAGAAGACCGGGGAGCTGTTTTTT. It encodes CSVEDKGQKTGELFF.

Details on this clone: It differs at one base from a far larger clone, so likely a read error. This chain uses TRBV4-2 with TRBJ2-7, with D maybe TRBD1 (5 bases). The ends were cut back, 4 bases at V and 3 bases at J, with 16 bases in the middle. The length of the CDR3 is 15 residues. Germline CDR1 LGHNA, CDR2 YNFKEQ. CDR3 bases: TGTGCCAGCAGCCTGCGTGACAGCCTGGGCTACGAGCAGTACTTC. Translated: CASSLRDSLGYEQYF.

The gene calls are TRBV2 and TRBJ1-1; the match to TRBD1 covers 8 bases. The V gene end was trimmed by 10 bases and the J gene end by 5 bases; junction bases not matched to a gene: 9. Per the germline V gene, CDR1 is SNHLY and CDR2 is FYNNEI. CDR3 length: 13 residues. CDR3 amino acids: CATGTGTGTEAFF. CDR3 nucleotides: TGTGCCACTGGGACAGGAACGGGAACTGAAGCTTTCTTT. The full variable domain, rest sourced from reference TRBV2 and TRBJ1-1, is EPEVTQTPSHQVTQMGQEVILRCVPISNHLYFYWYRQILGQKVEFLVSFYNNEISEKSEIFDDQFSVERPDGSNFTLKIRSTKLEDSAMYFCATGTGTGTEAFFGQGTRLTVV.

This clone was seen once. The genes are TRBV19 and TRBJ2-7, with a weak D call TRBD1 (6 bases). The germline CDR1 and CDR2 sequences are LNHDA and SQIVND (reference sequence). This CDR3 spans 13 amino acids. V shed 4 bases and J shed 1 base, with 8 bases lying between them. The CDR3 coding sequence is TGTGCCAGTAGTAGGGACACATCCTACGAGCAGTACTTC. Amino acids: CASSRDTSYEQYF.